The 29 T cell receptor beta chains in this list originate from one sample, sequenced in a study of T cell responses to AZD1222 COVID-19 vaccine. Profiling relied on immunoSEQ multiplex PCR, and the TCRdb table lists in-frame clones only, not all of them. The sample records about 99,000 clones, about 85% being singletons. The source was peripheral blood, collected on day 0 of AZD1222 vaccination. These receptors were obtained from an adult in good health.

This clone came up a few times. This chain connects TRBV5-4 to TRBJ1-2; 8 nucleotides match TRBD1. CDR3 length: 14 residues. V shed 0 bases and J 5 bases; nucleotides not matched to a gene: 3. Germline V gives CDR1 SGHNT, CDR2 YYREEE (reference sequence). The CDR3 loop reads CASSLGQGRYGYTF. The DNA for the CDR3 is TGTGCCAGCAGCTTGGGACAGGGGAGATATGGCTACACCTTC. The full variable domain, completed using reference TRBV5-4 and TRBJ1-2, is ETGVTQSPTHLIKTRGQQVTLRCSSQSGHNTVSWYQQALGQGPQFIFQYYREEENGRGNFPPRFSGLQFPNYSSELNVNALELDDSALYLCASSLGQGRYGYTFGSGTRLTVV.

The CDR3 loop reads CASSLGGGEQFF. The CDR3, as DNA: TGTGCCAGCAGCTTAGGAGGGGGCGAGCAGTTCTTC. The chain employs TRBV7-9 and TRBJ2-1; 7 bases are a match to TRBD1. This CDR3 contains 12 residues. With 1 base clipped from V and 10 bases from J, the junction kept 1 base outside the gene matches. Germline V CDR1 and CDR2: SEHNR, FQNEAQ (reference sequence).

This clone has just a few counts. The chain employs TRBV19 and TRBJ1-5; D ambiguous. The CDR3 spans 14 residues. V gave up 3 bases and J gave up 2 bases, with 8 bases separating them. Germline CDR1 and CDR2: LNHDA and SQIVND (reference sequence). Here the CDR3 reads CASSMAGGNQPQHF. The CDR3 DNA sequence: TGTGCCAGTAGTATGGCTGGGGGCAATCAGCCCCAGCATTTT.

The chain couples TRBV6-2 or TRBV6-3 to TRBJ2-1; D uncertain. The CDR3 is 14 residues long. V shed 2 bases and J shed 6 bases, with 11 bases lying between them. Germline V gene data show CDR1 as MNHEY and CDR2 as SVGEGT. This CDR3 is CASSYGLTTNEQFF. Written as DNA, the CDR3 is TGTGCCAGCAGTTACGGTCTAACAACCAATGAGCAGTTCTTC.

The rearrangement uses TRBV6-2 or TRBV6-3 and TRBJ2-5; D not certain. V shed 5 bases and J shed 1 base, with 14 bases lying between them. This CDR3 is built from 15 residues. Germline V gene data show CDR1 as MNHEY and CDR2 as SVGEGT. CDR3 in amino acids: CASSRNQNLQETQYF. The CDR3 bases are TGTGCCAGCAGTCGGAATCAAAACCTCCAAGAGACCCAGTACTTC.

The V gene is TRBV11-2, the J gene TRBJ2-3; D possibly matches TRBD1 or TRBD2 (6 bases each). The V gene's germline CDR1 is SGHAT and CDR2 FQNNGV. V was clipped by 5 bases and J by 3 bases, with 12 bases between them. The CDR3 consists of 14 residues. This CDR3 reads CASSTGGGTDTQYF. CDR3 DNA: TGTGCCAGCAGCACAGGAGGGGGGACAGATACGCAGTATTTT.

The CDR3 DNA sequence: TGTGCCAGCATATACGACAGCCTCTATGGCTACACCTTC. This gives the protein CASIYDSLYGYTF. The V gene is TRBV6-5, the J gene TRBJ1-2; D is possibly TRBD1 (5 bases). Germline lookup yields CDR1 MNHEY and CDR2 SVGAGI. The CDR3 is 13 amino acids. With 7 bases removed from V and 4 bases from J, the gap between germline ends came to 13 bases.

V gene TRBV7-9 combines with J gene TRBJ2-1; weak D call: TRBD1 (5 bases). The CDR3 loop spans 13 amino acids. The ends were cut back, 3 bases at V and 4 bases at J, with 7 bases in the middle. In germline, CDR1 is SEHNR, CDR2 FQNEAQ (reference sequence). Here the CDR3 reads CASSFRQYNEQFF. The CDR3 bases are TGTGCCAGCAGCTTCCGACAGTACAATGAGCAGTTCTTC.

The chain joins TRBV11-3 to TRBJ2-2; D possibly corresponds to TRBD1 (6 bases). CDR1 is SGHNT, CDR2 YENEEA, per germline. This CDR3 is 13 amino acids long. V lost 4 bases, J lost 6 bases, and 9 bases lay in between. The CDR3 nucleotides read TGTGCCAGCAGCTCTAACAGGGCCGGGGAGCTGTTTTTT. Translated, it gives CASSSNRAGELFF.

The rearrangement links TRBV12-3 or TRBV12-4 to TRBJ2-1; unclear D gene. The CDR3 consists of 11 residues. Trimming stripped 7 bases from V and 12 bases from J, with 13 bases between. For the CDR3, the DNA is TGTGCCAGCACCCAAGGGATAGGGCAGTTCTTC. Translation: CASTQGIGQFF.

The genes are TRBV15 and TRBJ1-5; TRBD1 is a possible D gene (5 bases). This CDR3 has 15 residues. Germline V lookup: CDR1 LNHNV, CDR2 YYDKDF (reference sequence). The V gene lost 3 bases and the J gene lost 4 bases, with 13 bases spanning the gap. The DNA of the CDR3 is TGTGCCACCAGCAGTGCGGGGCAGGGAAATCAGCCCCAGCATTTT. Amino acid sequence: CATSSAGQGNQPQHF.

CDR3 protein: CASGLPLKGVSTEAFF. The CDR3 nucleotides are TGTGCTAGTGGTTTACCCCTGAAAGGGGTGAGCACTGAAGCTTTCTTT. This sequence joins TRBV12-5 and TRBJ1-1; D is possibly TRBD1 (5 bases). V lost 3 bases to trimming and J lost 4 bases, with 18 bases between them. CDR1 and CDR2 (germline): LGHNT, FRNRAP. This CDR3 comprises 16 residues.

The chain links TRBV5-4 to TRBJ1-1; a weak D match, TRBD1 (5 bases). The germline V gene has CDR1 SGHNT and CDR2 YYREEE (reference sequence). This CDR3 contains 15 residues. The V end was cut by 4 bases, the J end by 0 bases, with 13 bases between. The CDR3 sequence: CASSPRGPLNTEAFF. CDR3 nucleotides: TGTGCCAGCAGCCCTAGGGGCCCCCTGAACACTGAAGCTTTCTTT.

The CDR3 is CASSSLRGAPAEQFF. The CDR3 nucleotides are TGTGCCAGCAGCTCATTAAGGGGGGCCCCAGCTGAGCAGTTCTTC. The V call is TRBV11-2, the J call TRBJ2-1; tentatively, D is TRBD1 or TRBD2 (6 bases each). The germline V and J ends were trimmed by 4 bases and 9 bases, with 19 bases remaining between them. The CDR3 is 15 amino acids. Germline V gene data show CDR1 as SGHAT and CDR2 as FQNNGV.

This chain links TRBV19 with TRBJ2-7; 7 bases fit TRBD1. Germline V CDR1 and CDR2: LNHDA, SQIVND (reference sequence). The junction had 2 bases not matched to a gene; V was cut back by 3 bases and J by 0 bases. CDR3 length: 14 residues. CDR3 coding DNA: TGTGCCAGTAGTATGCCAGGGGGCTCCTACGAGCAGTACTTC. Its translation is CASSMPGGSYEQYF. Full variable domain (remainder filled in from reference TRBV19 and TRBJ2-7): DGGITQSPKYLFRKEGQNVTLSCEQNLNHDAMYWYRQDPGQGLRLIYYSQIVNDFQKGDIAEGYSVSREKKESFPLTVTSAQKNPTAFYLCASSMPGGSYEQYFGPGTRLTVT.

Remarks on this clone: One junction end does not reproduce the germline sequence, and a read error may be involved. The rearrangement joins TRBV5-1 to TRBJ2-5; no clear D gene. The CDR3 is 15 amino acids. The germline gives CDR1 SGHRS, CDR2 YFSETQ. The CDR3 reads CASSLDGRTQETQYF. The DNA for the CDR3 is TGTGCCAGCAGCTTGGATGGCAGGACCCAAGAGACCCAGTACTTC. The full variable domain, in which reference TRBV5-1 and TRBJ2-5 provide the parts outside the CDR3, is KAGVTQTPRYLIKTRGQQVTLSCSPISGHRSVSWYQQTPGQGLQFLFEYFSETQRNKGNFPGRFSGRQFSNSRSEMNVSTLELGDSALYLCASSLDGRTQETQYFGPGTRLLVL.

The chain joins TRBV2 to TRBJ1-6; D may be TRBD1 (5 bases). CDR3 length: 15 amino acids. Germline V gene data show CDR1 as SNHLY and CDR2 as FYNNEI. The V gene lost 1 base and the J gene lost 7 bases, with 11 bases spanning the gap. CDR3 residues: CASSEGGVGNSPLHF. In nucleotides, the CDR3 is TGTGCCAGCAGTGAAGGGGGCGTTGGCAATTCACCCCTCCACTTT.

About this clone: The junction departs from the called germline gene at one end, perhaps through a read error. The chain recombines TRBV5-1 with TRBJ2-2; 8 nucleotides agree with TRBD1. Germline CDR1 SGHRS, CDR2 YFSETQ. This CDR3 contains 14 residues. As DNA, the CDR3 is TGTGCCAGCAGAGCCGGGACAGGAACCGGGGAGCTGTTTTTT. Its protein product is CASRAGTGTGELFF.

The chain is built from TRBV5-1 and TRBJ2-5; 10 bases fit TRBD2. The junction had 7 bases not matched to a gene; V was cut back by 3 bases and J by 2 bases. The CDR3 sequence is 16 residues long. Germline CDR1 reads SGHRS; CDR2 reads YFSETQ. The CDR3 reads CASSSYSGGPQETQYF. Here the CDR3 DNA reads TGCGCCAGCAGCTCCTATAGCGGGGGGCCGCAAGAGACCCAGTACTTC. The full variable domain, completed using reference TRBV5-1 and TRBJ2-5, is KAGVTQTPRYLIKTRGQQVTLSCSPISGHRSVSWYQQTPGQGLQFLFEYFSETQRNKGNFPGRFSGRQFSNSRSEMNVSTLELGDSALYLCASSSYSGGPQETQYFGPGTRLLVL.

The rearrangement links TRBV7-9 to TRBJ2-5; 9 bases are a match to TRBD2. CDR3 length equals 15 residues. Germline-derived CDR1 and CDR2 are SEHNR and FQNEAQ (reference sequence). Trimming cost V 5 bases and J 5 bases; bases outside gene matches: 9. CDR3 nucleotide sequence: TGTGCCAGCAGCCCACCGGGGACTAGCAGGGAGACCCAGTACTTC. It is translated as CASSPPGTSRETQYF.

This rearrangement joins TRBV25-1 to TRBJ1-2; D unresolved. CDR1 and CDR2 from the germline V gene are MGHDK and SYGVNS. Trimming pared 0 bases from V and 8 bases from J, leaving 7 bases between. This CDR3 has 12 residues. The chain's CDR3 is CASSEYSGGYTF. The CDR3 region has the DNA TGTGCCAGCAGTGAATATTCCGGGGGCTACACCTTC.

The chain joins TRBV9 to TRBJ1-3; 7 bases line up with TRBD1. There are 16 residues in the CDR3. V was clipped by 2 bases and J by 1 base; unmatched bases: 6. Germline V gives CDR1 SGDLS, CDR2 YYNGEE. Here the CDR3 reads CASSVNPQGSGNTIYF. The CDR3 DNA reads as TGTGCCAGCAGCGTGAATCCACAGGGGTCTGGAAACACCATATATTTT.

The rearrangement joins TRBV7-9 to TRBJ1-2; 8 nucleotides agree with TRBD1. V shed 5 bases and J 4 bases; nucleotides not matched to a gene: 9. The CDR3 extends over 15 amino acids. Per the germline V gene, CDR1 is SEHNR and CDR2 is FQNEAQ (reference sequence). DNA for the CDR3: TGTGCCAGCAGCACGAGCCGACAGGGGCCCTATGGCTACACCTTC. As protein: CASSTSRQGPYGYTF.

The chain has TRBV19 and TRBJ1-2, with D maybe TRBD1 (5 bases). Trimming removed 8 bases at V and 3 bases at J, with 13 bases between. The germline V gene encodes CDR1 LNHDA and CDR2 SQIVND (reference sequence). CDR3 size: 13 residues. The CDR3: CASGGAFHYGYTF. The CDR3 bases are TGTGCCAGTGGTGGGGCCTTCCACTATGGCTACACCTTC.

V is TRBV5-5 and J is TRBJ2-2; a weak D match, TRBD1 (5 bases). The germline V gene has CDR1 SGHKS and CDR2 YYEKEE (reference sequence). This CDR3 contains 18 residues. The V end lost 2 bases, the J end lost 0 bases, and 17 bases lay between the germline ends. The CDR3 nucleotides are TGTGCCAGCAGCTTTGGACCCCAGGGTAGGGCGAACACCGGGGAGCTGTTTTTT. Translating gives CASSFGPQGRANTGELFF.

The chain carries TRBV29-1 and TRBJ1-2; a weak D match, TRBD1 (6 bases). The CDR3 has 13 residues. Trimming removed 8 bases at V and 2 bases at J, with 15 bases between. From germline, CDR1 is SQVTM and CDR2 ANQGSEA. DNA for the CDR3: TGCAGCTCTCAAGGGGGGGAGAACTATGGCTACACCTTC. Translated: CSSQGGENYGYTF.

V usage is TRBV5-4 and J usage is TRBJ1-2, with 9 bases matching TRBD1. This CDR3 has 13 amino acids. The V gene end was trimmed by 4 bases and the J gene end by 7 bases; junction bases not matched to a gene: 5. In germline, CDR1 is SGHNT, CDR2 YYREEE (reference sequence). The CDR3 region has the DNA TGTGCCAGCAGCATACAGGGGGCGGGTGGCTACACCTTC. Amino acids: CASSIQGAGGYTF.

This CDR3 is CASSPPGQGGGTDTQYF. CDR3 sequence (DNA): TGCGCCAGCAGTCCACCGGGACAGGGGGGTGGTACAGATACGCAGTATTTT. This chain connects TRBV10-1 to TRBJ2-3; 11 nucleotides agree with TRBD1. The CDR3 extends over 17 amino acids. Germline CDR1 WNHNN, CDR2 SYGVQD (reference sequence). Losses at the gene ends were 5 bases for V and 3 bases for J; bases not matched to a gene: 10.

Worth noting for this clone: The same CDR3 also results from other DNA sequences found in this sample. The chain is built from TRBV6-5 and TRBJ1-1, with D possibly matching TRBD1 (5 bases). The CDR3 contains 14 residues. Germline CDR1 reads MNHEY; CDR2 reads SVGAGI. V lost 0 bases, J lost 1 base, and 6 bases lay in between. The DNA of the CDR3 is TGTGCCAGCAGTTACTCTAGGGGGAACACTGAAGCTTTCTTT. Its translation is CASSYSRGNTEAFF.